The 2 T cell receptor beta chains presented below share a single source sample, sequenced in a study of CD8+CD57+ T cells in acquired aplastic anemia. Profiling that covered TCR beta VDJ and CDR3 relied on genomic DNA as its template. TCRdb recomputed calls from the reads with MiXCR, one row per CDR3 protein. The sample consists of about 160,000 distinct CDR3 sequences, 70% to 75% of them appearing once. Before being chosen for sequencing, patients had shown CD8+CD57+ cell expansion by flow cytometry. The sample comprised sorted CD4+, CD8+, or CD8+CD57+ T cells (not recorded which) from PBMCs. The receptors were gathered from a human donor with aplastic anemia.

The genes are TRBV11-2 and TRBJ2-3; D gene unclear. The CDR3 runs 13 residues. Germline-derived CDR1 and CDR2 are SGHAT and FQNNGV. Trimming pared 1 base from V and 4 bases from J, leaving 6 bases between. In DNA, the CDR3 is TGTGCCAGCAGCTTAGGTCCCCCAGATACGCAGTATTTT. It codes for CASSLGPPDTQYF.

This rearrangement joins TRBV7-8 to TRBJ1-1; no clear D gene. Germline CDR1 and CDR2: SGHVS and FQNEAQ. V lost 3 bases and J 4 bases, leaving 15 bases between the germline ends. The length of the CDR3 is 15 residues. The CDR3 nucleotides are TGTGCCAGCAGCTTGGCGTGGGAAGGGCTCACTGAAGCTTTCTTT. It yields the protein CASSLAWEGLTEAFF.